The 20 T cell receptor beta chains presented below share a single source sample, sequenced in a study of shared clonotypes between healthy human individuals. Produced via immunoSEQ multiplex PCR; TCRdb's table is partial and in-frame only. The repertoire holds some 1 million clones, with 65% to 80% as singletons. Material: memory CD4+ T cells sorted from blood. As to subset: CD45RA-negative fraction. The receptors shown here come from a man between 18 and 29 years old in good health.

CDR3 DNA: TGCGCCAGCAGCCCTAACGTCCTACAGGGCCTTAATGAAAAACTGTTTTTT. It codes for CASSPNVLQGLNEKLFF. The chain combines TRBV5-1 with TRBJ1-4, with a possible D match to TRBD1 (6 bases). Per germline, CDR1 SGHRS and CDR2 YFSETQ. CDR3 size: 17 residues. V was shortened by 4 bases and J by 4 bases, with 20 bases between the two germline ends.

This sequence joins TRBV5-1 and TRBJ1-5; D is ambiguous. The CDR3 is 13 residues long. Between the trimmed V and J ends, which lost 3 bases and 6 bases, there was a span of 10 bases. Germline CDR1 is SGHRS and CDR2 is YFSETQ. The CDR3 nucleotides are TGCGCCAGCAGCTCCTTGCCCTTTCAGCCCCAGCATTTT. Translating gives CASSSLPFQPQHF.

The rearrangement uses TRBV7-9 and TRBJ2-2; TRBD1 agrees at 7 bases. The CDR3 totals 16 residues. Germline V gene data show CDR1 as SEHNR and CDR2 as FQNEAQ (reference sequence). J was trimmed by 1 base and V by 5 bases; bases with no gene match: 7. The CDR3 protein is CASSPHRGGNTGELFF. The DNA of the CDR3 is TGTGCCAGCAGCCCCCACAGGGGTGGGAACACCGGGGAGCTGTTTTTT.

The genes are TRBV18 and TRBJ2-1; 11 positions match TRBD2. With V trimmed by 5 bases and J by 6 bases, 6 bases remained unmatched. The CDR3 is 15 amino acids. The germline CDR1 and CDR2 sequences are KGHSH and LQKENI. The CDR3: CASSSLAGGGNEQFF. The CDR3 coding sequence is TGTGCCAGCTCATCCCTAGCGGGAGGTGGCAATGAGCAGTTCTTC.

The V call is TRBV5-1, the J call TRBJ2-1; D is ambiguous. Germline CDR1 reads SGHRS; CDR2 reads YFSETQ. Trimming stripped 1 base from V and 7 bases from J, with 6 bases between. This CDR3 spans 12 amino acids. The CDR3 loop is CASSLKGNEQFF. CDR3 nucleotides: TGCGCCAGCAGCTTGAAAGGGAATGAGCAGTTCTTC. The full variable domain, rest sourced from reference TRBV5-1 and TRBJ2-1, is KAGVTQTPRYLIKTRGQQVTLSCSPISGHRSVSWYQQTPGQGLQFLFEYFSETQRNKGNFPGRFSGRQFSNSRSEMNVSTLELGDSALYLCASSLKGNEQFFGPGTRLTVL.

The V call is TRBV10-2, the J call TRBJ2-5, with a tentative D call TRBD2 (6 bases). The germline V and J ends were trimmed by 0 bases and 2 bases, with 22 bases remaining between them. Germline CDR1 WSHSY, CDR2 SAAADI. The CDR3 runs 19 residues. Here the CDR3 reads CASSESTDVLARTQETQYF. As DNA, the CDR3 is TGCGCCAGCAGTGAGTCGACAGATGTGCTAGCGAGAACTCAAGAGACCCAGTACTTC.

V is TRBV13 and J is TRBJ1-6, with a tentative D call TRBD1 (5 bases). V was trimmed by 2 bases and J by 10 bases, leaving 12 bases between them. The CDR3 is made up of 14 amino acids. Germline loops: CDR1 PRHDT, CDR2 FYEKMQ (reference sequence). In DNA, the CDR3 is TGTGCCAGCAGCTTAACGACAGCGGACTCACCCCTCCACTTT. As protein: CASSLTTADSPLHF.

The chain carries TRBV14 and TRBJ2-1; D is perhaps TRBD2 (5 bases). The germline V and J ends were trimmed by 1 base and 7 bases, with 20 bases remaining between them. The CDR3 runs to 17 residues. The germline CDR1 and CDR2 sequences are SGHDN and FVKESK. In nucleotides, the CDR3 is TGTGCCAGCAGCCAAGGTGTACGAGCGGTGGGTGGGAATGAGCAGTTCTTC. Its protein product is CASSQGVRAVGGNEQFF.

About this clone itself: This clone may be a read error of a much larger clone one base away. V and J are TRBV5-1 and TRBJ2-4; TRBD1 matches 7 bases. Germline CDR1 and CDR2: SGHRS and YFSETQ. The CDR3 contains 14 residues. The CDR3, as DNA: TGCGCCAACAGCGCCAAGACAGGGTGGGACATTCAGTACTTC. Protein product: CANSAKTGWDIQYF.

The J gene is TRBJ1-4, the V gene TRBV7-9; possible D gene TRBD1, 5 bases. CDR1 and CDR2 (germline): SEHNR, FQNEAQ (reference sequence). V was cut by 3 bases and J by 3 bases, with 11 bases left in between. The CDR3 runs to 15 residues. The CDR3 DNA follows: TGTGCCAGCAGCTTGGGGCAGGGTGCTAATGAAAAACTGTTTTTT. This sequence encodes CASSLGQGANEKLFF.

This chain joins TRBV5-1 and TRBJ1-4, with D perhaps matching TRBD1 (6 bases). The CDR3 extends over 15 amino acids. Germline CDR1 and CDR2: SGHRS and YFSETQ. V shed 5 bases and J shed 6 bases, with 17 bases lying between them. For the CDR3, the DNA is TGCGCCAGCAGGCCACAGGGACGGGGCGATGAAAAACTGTTTTTT. Translating it yields CASRPQGRGDEKLFF.

The chain recombines TRBV11-2 with TRBJ2-1, with TRBD1 identical over 9 bases. CDR3 size: 15 residues. V trimming: 5 bases; J trimming: 7 bases; junction bases outside the gene matches: 9. Per germline, CDR1 SGHAT and CDR2 FQNNGV. CDR3 coding DNA: TGTGCCAGCAGCGCGGCGGACAGGGGAGGAAATGAGCAGTTCTTC. Protein: CASSAADRGGNEQFF.

The gene calls are TRBV11-3 and TRBJ2-1; D unresolved. Germline V gene lookup returns CDR1 SGHNT and CDR2 YENEEA. The CDR3 spans 14 residues. Trimming left V 0 bases short and J 4 bases short, with 7 bases between. For the CDR3, the DNA is TGTGCCAGCAGCTTAGATAACGGTTACAATGAGCAGTTCTTC. Translated: CASSLDNGYNEQFF.

This chain uses TRBV11-2 with TRBJ1-3, with a tentative D call TRBD1 (6 bases). Germline CDR1 is SGHAT and CDR2 is FQNNGV. This CDR3 has 14 residues. Trimming cost V 5 bases and J 3 bases, with 11 bases left between them. This CDR3 reads CASSPQGIGNTIYF. The CDR3 DNA reads TGTGCCAGCAGCCCCCAGGGGATTGGAAACACCATATATTTT.

J is TRBJ2-1 and V is TRBV7-2; 10 nucleotides line up with TRBD2. Germline CDR1 is SGHTA and CDR2 is FQGNSA. CDR3 length: 16 residues. Trimming took 6 bases from V and 5 from J; bases not matched to a gene: 10. The CDR3 here is CASSPAGTSVNNEQFF. The CDR3 DNA sequence: TGTGCCAGCAGTCCCGCGGGGACTAGCGTGAACAATGAGCAGTTCTTC.

This sequence joins TRBV21-1 and TRBJ2-7; the DNA was not compared with TRBD1, the D call given in the table. TRBV21-1 represents a pseudogene. This CDR3 has 14 residues. The CDR3 coding sequence is TGTGCCAGCAGCAGAGTTAGGACATCGGCTGAGCAGTACTTC. This sequence encodes CASSRVRTSAEQYF.

J is TRBJ1-1 and V is TRBV9; D is unclear. The CDR3 has 14 residues. V dropped 0 bases and J dropped 1 base, with 7 bases sitting between them. Germline V gene sequence: CDR1 SGDLS, CDR2 YYNGEE. In DNA, the CDR3 is TGTGCCAGCAGCGTAGAGCAAACGAACACTGAAGCTTTCTTT. This encodes CASSVEQTNTEAFF. The whole variable domain, filled in from reference TRBV9 and TRBJ1-1, reads DSGVTQTPKHLITATGQRVTLRCSPRSGDLSVYWYQQSLDQGLQFLIQYYNGEERAKGNILERFSAQQFPDLHSELNLSSLELGDSALYFCASSVEQTNTEAFFGQGTRLTVV.

This rearrangement joins TRBV2 to TRBJ2-7, with TRBD2 matching over 7 bases. CDR1 SNHLY and CDR2 FYNNEI come from the germline V gene. The junction had 14 bases not matched to a gene; V was cut back by 4 bases and J by 2 bases. The CDR3 consists of 17 residues. Written as DNA, the CDR3 is TGTGCCAGCAGTGCCCGGACTTTGCGGGGGACCACCTACGAGCAGTACTTC. Amino acid sequence: CASSARTLRGTTYEQYF. Variable domain in full (rest from reference TRBV2 and TRBJ2-7): EPEVTQTPSHQVTQMGQEVILRCVPISNHLYFYWYRQILGQKVEFLVSFYNNEISEKSEIFDDQFSVERPDGSNFTLKIRSTKLEDSAMYFCASSARTLRGTTYEQYFGPGTRLTVT.

The chain is built from TRBV11-2 and TRBJ2-5, with D perhaps given as TRBD1 or TRBD2 (5 bases each). Germline CDR1 is SGHAT and CDR2 is FQNNGV. The V gene lost 5 bases and the J gene lost 5 bases, with 18 bases spanning the gap. The CDR3 has 15 residues. This chain's CDR3 is CASSAQTVWGETQYF. In DNA form, the CDR3 reads TGTGCCAGCAGCGCCCAGACTGTCTGGGGGGAGACCCAGTACTTC.

The genes are TRBV29-1 and TRBJ2-7; D is undetermined. Germline-derived CDR1 and CDR2 are SQVTM and ANQGSEA. The V end was cut by 6 bases, the J end by 7 bases, with 10 bases between. This CDR3 has 10 amino acids. The CDR3 bases are TGCAGCGTCGTGGTCGGGGAGCAGTACTTC. Its translation is CSVVVGEQYF.